Reported below is one TCR beta chain. Per germline, CDR1 SGDLS and CDR2 YYNGEE. V lost 3 bases to trimming and J lost 5 bases; unmatched junction nucleotides: 9. This CDR3 has 15 amino acids. In the authors' methods: Reference gene primer amplification yielded estimated nucleated cell counts. TCRdb's table, derived via immunoSEQ multiplex PCR, lists solely in-frame clones and lacks some. V and J calls and clone size come straight from that table; D and trimming were deduced from the DNA. Seen here are 130,000 to 150,000 clones, about 86% observed once, and the top ten hold 3% to 3.5%. This sample is part of a study of blood T cell repertoires in COVID-19. About the study: T cells, B-cell-depleted T cells, or PBMCs supplied cDNA or gDNA.

The chain joins TRBV9 to TRBJ2-5, with 8 positions matching TRBD2. Material: peripheral blood. The clonotype comes from a woman over 75 with acute or convalescent COVID-19. The CDR3 region is CASSGSGLALETQYF. The CDR3 DNA reads TGTGCCAGCAGCGGCAGCGGACTAGCTTTGGAGACCCAGTACTTC.